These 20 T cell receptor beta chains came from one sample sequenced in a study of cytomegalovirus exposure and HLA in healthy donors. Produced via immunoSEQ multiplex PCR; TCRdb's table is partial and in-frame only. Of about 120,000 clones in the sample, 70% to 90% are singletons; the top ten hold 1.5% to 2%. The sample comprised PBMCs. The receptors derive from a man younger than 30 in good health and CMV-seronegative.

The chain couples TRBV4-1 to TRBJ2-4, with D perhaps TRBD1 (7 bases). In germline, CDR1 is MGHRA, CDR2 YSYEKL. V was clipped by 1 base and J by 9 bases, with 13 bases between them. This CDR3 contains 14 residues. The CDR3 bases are TGCGCCAGCAGCCAAGTTCAGGGGGGTAGCATTCAGTACTTC. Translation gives CASSQVQGGSIQYF.

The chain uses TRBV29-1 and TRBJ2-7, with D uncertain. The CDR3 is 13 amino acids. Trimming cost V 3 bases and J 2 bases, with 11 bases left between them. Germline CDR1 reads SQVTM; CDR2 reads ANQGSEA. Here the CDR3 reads CSVDQPGTYEQYF. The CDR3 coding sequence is TGCAGCGTTGATCAGCCAGGAACCTACGAGCAGTACTTC.

This chain's CDR3 is CASRRTANTEAFF. CDR3 in DNA: TGTGCCAGCAGAAGGACAGCGAACACTGAAGCTTTCTTT. This chain uses TRBV11-3 with TRBJ1-1; TRBD1 might be the D (6 bases). Looked up from germline, CDR1 is SGHNT and CDR2 is YENEEA. This CDR3 region has 13 residues. V was trimmed by 6 bases and J by 1 base, leaving 9 bases between them.

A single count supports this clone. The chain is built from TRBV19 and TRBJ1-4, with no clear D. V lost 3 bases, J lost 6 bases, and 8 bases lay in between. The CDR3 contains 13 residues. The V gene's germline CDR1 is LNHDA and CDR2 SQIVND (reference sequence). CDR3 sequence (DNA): TGTGCCAGTAGTATGGTGGCCGATGAAAAACTGTTTTTT. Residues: CASSMVADEKLFF.

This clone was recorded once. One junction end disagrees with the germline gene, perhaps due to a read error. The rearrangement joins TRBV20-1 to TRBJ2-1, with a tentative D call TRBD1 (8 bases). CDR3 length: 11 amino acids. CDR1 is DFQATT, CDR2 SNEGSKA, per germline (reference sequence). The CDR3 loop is CSATGGVGKIF. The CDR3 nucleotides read TGCAGTGCCACAGGGGGGGTAGGCAAAATCTTC.

Written as DNA, the CDR3 is TGTGCCAGCAGCCAACTTCTAGCGGGATACACCGGGGAGCTGTTTTTT. This translates into CASSQLLAGYTGELFF. The chain couples TRBV14 to TRBJ2-2; 9 bases fit TRBD2. V lost 2 bases to trimming and J lost 3 bases; unmatched junction nucleotides: 4. Germline lookup yields CDR1 SGHDN and CDR2 FVKESK. The CDR3 totals 16 residues.

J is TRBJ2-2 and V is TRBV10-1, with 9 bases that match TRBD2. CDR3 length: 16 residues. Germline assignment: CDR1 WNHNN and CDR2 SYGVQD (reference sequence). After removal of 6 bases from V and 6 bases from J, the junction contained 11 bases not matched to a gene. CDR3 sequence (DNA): TGCGCCAGCAGCCTACCTAGCGGCGGGGGGGCCGGGGAGCTGTTTTTT. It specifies CASSLPSGGGAGELFF.

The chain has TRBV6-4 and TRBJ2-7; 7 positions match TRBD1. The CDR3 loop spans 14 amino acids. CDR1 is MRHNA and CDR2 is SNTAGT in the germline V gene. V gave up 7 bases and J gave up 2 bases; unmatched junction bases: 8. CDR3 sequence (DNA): TGTGCCAGCAAAAGGGACAGCCGAGCCTACGAGCAGTACTTC. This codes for CASKRDSRAYEQYF.

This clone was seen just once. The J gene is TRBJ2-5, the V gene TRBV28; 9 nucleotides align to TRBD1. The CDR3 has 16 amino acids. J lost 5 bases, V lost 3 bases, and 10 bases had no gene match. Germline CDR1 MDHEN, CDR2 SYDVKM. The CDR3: CASSFPSGQGWETQYF. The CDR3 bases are TGTGCCAGCAGTTTCCCCTCGGGACAGGGTTGGGAGACCCAGTACTTC. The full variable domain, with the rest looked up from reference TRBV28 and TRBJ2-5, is DVKVTQSSRYLVKRTGEKVFLECVQDMDHENMFWYRQDPGLGLRLIYFSYDVKMKEKGDIPEGYSVSREKKERFSLILESASTNQTSMYLCASSFPSGQGWETQYFGPGTRLLVL.

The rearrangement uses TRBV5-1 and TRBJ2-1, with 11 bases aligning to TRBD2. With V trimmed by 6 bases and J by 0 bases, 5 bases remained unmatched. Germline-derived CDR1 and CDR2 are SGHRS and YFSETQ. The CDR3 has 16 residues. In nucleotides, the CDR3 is TGCGCCAGCAACCCCGGGACTAGCGGCTCCTACAATGAGCAGTTCTTC. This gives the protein CASNPGTSGSYNEQFF.

The DNA of the CDR3 is TGTGCCAGCAGTTTATTCCCATCCAGGGGGGCAAACGACGAGCAGTACTTC. Translated, it gives CASSLFPSRGANDEQYF. The chain links TRBV27 to TRBJ2-7; D is possibly TRBD1 (7 bases). Trimming stripped 1 base from V and 5 bases from J, with 21 bases between. CDR3 length equals 17 residues. CDR1 and CDR2 (germline): MNHEY, SMNVEV (reference sequence).

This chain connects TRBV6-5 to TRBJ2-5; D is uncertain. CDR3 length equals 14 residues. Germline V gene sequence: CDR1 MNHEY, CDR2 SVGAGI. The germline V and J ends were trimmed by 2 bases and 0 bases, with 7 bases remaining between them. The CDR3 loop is CASSYGRYQETQYF. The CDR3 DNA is TGTGCCAGCAGTTACGGCAGGTACCAAGAGACCCAGTACTTC.

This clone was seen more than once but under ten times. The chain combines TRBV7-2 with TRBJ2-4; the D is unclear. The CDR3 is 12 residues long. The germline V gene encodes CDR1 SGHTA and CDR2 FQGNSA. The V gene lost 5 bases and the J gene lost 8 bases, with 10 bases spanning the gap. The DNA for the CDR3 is TGTGCCAGCAGCCCTAGTCATGACATTCAGTACTTC. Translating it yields CASSPSHDIQYF.

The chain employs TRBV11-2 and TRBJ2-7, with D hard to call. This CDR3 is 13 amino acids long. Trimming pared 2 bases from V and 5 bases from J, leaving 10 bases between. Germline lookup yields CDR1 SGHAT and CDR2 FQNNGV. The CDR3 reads CASSLYFSDEQYF. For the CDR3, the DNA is TGTGCCAGCAGCTTATACTTTTCGGACGAGCAGTACTTC.

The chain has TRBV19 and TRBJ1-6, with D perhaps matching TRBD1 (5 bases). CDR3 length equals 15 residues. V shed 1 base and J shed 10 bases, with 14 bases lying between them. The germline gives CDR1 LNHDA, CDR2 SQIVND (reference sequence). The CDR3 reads CASSIGWGGPSPLHF. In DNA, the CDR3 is TGTGCCAGTAGTATAGGCTGGGGGGGTCCGTCACCCCTCCACTTT.

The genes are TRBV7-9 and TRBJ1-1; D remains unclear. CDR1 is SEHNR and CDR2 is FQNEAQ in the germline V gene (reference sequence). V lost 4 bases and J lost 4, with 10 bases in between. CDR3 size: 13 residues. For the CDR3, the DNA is TGTGCCAGCAGCTCTTCCCGGTCCACTGAAGCTTTCTTT. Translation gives CASSSSRSTEAFF. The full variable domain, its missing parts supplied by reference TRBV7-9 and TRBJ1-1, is DTGVSQNPRHKITKRGQNVTFRCDPISEHNRLYWYRQTLGQGPEFLTYFQNEAQLEKSRLLSDRFSAERPKGSFSTLEIQRTEQGDSAMYLCASSSSRSTEAFFGQGTRLTVV.

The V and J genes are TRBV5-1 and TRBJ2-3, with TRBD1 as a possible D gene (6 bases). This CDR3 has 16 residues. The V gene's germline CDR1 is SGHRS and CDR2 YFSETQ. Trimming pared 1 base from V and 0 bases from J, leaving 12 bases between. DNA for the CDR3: TGCGCCAGCAGCTTGTTGGGGGCCACAAGCACAGATACGCAGTATTTT. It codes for CASSLLGATSTDTQYF.

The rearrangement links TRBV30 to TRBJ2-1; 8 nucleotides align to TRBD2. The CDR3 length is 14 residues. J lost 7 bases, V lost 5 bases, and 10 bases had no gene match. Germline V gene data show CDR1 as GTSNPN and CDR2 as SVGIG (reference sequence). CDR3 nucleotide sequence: TGTGCCTGGTTAGGGAGCGGGGGTCGAAATGAGCAGTTCTTC. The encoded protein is CAWLGSGGRNEQFF.

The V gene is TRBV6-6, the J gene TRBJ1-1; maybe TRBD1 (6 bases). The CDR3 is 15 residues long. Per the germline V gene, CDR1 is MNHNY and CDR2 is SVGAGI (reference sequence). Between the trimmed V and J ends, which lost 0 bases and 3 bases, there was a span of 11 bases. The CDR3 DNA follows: TGTGCCAGCAGTTACTCGAGGGGGGGAGACACTGAAGCTTTCTTT. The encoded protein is CASSYSRGGDTEAFF.

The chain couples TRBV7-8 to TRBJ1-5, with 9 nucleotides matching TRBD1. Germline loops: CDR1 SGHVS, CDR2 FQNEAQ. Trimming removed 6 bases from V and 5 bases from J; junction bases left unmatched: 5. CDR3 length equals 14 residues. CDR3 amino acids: CASSSGQGYQPQHF. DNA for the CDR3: TGTGCCAGCAGTTCGGGACAGGGTTATCAGCCCCAGCATTTT.